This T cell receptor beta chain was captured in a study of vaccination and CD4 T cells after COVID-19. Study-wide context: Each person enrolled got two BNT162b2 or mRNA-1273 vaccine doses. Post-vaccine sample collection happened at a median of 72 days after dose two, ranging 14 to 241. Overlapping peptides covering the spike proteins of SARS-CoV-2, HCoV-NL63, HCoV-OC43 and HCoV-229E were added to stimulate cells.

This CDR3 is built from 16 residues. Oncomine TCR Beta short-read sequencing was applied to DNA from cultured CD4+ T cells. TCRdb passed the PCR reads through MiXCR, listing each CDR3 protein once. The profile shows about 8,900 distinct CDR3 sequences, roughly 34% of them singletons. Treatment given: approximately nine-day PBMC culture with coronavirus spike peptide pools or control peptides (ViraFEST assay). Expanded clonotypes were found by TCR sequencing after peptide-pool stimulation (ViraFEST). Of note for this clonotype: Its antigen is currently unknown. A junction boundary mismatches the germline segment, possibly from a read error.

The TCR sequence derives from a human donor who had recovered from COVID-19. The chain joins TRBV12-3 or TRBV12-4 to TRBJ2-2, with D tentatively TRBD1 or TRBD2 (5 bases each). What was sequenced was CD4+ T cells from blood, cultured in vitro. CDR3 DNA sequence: TGTGCCAGCAGTCCCCCGGCAGGGTCGAACACCGGGGAGCTGGTTTTT. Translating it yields CASSPPAGSNTGELVF.